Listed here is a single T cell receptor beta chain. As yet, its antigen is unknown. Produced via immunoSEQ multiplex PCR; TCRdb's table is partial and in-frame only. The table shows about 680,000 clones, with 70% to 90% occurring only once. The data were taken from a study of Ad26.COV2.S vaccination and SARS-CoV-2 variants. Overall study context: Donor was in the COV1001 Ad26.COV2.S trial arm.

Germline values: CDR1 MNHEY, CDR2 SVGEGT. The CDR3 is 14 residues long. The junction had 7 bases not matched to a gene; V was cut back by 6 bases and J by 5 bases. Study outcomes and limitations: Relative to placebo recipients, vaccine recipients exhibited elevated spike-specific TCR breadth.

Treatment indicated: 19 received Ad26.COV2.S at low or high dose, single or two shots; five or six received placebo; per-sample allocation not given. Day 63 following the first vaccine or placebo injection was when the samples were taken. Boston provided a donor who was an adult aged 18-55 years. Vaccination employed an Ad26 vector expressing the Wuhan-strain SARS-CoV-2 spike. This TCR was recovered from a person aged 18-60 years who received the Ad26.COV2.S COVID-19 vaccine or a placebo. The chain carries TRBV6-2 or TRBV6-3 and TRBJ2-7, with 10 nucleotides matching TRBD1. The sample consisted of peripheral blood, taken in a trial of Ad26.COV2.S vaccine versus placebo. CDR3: CASSPHDRGHEQYF. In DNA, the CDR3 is TGTGCCAGCAGCCCCCACGACAGGGGGCACGAGCAGTACTTC.